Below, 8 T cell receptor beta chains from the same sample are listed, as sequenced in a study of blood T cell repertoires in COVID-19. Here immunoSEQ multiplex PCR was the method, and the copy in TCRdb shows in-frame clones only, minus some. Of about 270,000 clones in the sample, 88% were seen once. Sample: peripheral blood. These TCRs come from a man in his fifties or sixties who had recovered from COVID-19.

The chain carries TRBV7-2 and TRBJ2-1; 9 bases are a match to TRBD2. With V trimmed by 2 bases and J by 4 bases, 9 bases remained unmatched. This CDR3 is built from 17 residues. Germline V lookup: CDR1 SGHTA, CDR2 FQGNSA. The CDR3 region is CASSLTPGLASYNEQFF. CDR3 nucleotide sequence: TGTGCCAGCAGCTTAACCCCGGGACTAGCCAGTTACAATGAGCAGTTCTTC.

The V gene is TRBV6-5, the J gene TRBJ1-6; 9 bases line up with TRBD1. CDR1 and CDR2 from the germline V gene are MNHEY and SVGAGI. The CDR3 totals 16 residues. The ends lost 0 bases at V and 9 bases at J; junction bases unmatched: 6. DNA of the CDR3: TGTGCCAGCAGTTACTCGTACAGGGGGCACGGTTCACCCCTCCACTTT. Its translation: CASSYSYRGHGSPLHF.

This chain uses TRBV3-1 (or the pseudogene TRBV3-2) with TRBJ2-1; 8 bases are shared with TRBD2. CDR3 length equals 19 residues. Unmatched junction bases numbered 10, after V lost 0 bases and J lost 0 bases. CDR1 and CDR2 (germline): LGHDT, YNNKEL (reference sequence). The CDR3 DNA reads TGTGCCAGCAGCCAAGATTTCTGGGGGGGGACTAGCTCCTACAATGAGCAGTTCTTC. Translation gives CASSQDFWGGTSSYNEQFF.

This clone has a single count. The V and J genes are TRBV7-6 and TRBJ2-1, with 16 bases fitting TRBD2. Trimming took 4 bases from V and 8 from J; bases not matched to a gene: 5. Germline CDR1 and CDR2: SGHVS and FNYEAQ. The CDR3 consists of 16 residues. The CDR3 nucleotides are TGTGCCAGCAGCTCGGGACTAGCGGGGGGGTCCCATGAGCAGTTCTTC. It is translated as CASSSGLAGGSHEQFF.

CDR3 region: CASSQLGTDNSPLHF. CDR3 DNA: TGTGCCAGCAGCCAACTCGGGACAGACAATTCACCCCTCCACTTT. The chain recombines TRBV13 with TRBJ1-6, with 7 nucleotides matching TRBD1. CDR1 and CDR2 (germline): PRHDT, FYEKMQ (reference sequence). Trimming cost V 5 bases and J 7 bases; bases outside gene matches: 8. The CDR3 has 15 residues. The full variable domain, in which reference TRBV13 and TRBJ1-6 provide the parts outside the CDR3, is AAGVIQSPRHLIKEKRETATLKCYPIPRHDTVYWYQQGPGQDPQFLISFYEKMQSDKGSIPDRFSAQQFSDYHSELNMSSLELGDSALYFCASSQLGTDNSPLHFGNGTRLTVT.

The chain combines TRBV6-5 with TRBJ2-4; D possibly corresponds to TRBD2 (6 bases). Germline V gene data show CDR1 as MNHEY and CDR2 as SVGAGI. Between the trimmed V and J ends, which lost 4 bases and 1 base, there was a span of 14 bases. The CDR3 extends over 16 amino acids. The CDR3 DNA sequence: TGTGCCAGCAGTTCGGGGGTTACTTCGGCCAAAAACATTCAGTACTTC. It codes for CASSSGVTSAKNIQYF.

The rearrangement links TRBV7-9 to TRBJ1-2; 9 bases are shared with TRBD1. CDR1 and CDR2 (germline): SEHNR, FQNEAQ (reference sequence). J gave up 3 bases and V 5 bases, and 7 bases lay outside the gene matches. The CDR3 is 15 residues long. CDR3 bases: TGTGCCAGCAGCAAAAGGACAGGGGTCGACTATGGCTACACCTTC. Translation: CASSKRTGVDYGYTF.

CDR3 nucleotide sequence: TGTGCCAGCAGTGGGGTCAGGGGTGGTTCACCCCTCCACTTT. It is translated as CASSGVRGGSPLHF. The chain joins TRBV2 to TRBJ1-6; weak D call: TRBD1 (6 bases). CDR1 and CDR2 (germline): SNHLY, FYNNEI. The length of the CDR3 is 14 residues. The ends were cut back, 4 bases at V and 9 bases at J, with 13 bases in the middle.